What follows are 19 T cell receptor beta chains derived from one specimen sequenced in a study of blood T cells in healthy people across ages. Combining a sample-barcoded 5' primer with a J-beta primer mix, a second PCR ran for roughly 6 to 12 cycles. TCRdb passed the 5' RACE reads through MiXCR, listing each CDR3 protein once. There are 700,000 or so distinct CDR3 sequences in the sample; around 41% occur only once, and about 32% lies in the top ten. The sequenced material came from blood. Receptors originate from an older man in good health.

The chain links TRBV20-1 to TRBJ2-1, with 10 bases that match TRBD1. The CDR3 sequence is 13 residues long. The V segment lost 4 bases and the J segment 10 bases; nucleotides outside the gene matches: 7. The germline V gene has CDR1 DFQATT and CDR2 SNEGSKA (reference sequence). CDR3: CSATGTGVGEQFF. CDR3 DNA sequence: TGCAGTGCTACCGGGACAGGGGTAGGGGAGCAGTTCTTC.

J is TRBJ1-2 and V is TRBV6-1; a weak D match, TRBD1 (6 bases). The CDR3 runs to 15 residues. The germline V gene has CDR1 MNHNS and CDR2 SASEGT. V was pared by 6 bases and J by 4 bases, with 18 bases between. CDR3 loop: CASRDPRTALYGYTF. For the CDR3, the DNA is TGTGCCAGCAGAGATCCTCGGACAGCCCTCTATGGCTACACCTTC.

V is TRBV12-3 or TRBV12-4 and J is TRBJ1-2; 7 bases fit TRBD1. Unmatched junction bases numbered 13, after V lost 10 bases and J lost 2 bases. The CDR3 extends over 15 amino acids. CDR3 DNA: TGTGCCAACAGCTCCACAGGGGTACCCAACTATGGCTACACCTTC. Translating gives CANSSTGVPNYGYTF.

This clonotype was seen only a few times. The chain uses TRBV13 and TRBJ2-2; D gene ambiguous. Germline V lookup: CDR1 PRHDT, CDR2 FYEKMQ (reference sequence). This CDR3 has 11 residues. V was pared by 6 bases and J by 7 bases, with 6 bases between. Written as DNA, the CDR3 is TGTGCCAGCAGAGTTCACGGGGAGCTGTTTTTT. Its protein product is CASRVHGELFF. The full variable domain, completed using reference TRBV13 and TRBJ2-2, is AAGVIQSPRHLIKEKRETATLKCYPIPRHDTVYWYQQGPGQDPQFLISFYEKMQSDKGSIPDRFSAQQFSDYHSELNMSSLELGDSALYFCASRVHGELFFGEGSRLTVL.

This clonotype has only one observation. This chain links TRBV6-5 with TRBJ2-1, with D unclear. This CDR3 contains 15 residues. Trimming stripped 6 bases from V and 11 bases from J, with 23 bases between. Germline V CDR1 and CDR2: MNHEY, SVGAGI. The CDR3 DNA reads TGTGCCAGCAGCCCGGGCACATCGCCGGTGGGTAAGCAGTTCTTC. Encoded protein: CASSPGTSPVGKQFF.

V is TRBV9 and J is TRBJ1-2; no reliable D call. In germline, CDR1 is SGDLS, CDR2 YYNGEE. V dropped 4 bases and J dropped 5 bases, with 12 bases sitting between them. The CDR3 has 13 amino acids. This CDR3 is CASSSHEGYGYTF. The CDR3, as DNA: TGTGCCAGCAGCTCCCATGAGGGTTATGGCTACACCTTC.

As DNA, the CDR3 is TGTGCCAGCAGCCCCAAACAGGGGCCTTCCTACGAGCAGTACTTC. This codes for CASSPKQGPSYEQYF. The gene calls are TRBV11-2 and TRBJ2-7; 7 bases fit TRBD1. Germline V gene lookup returns CDR1 SGHAT and CDR2 FQNNGV. The CDR3 is 15 residues long. Trimming cost V 5 bases and J 1 base; bases outside gene matches: 8.

This clonotype turned up a few times. The junction shows a germline mismatch at one end, possibly a read error. V is TRBV5-1 and J is TRBJ1-1; D not certain. This CDR3 has 13 residues. Germline V gives CDR1 SGHRS, CDR2 YFSETQ. This CDR3 reads CASSLDGNPEAFF. CDR3 nucleotides: TGCGCCAGCAGCTTGGACGGGAACCCTGAAGCTTTCTTT.

To note about this clonotype: Its ends do not fully match the called genes, so a read error is possible. CDR3 in DNA: TGTGCCTGCAGCTTAGCACAGAGGAGCACTGAAGCTTTCTTT. This encodes CACSLAQRSTEAFF. The V call is TRBV7-9, the J call TRBJ1-1; no reliable D call. This CDR3 spans 14 amino acids. CDR1 is SEHNR and CDR2 is FQNEAQ in the germline V gene (reference sequence).

For this clonotype: Just one base apart from a much larger clone, this may be a read error. The V gene is TRBV12-3 or TRBV12-4, the J gene TRBJ1-5; D gene ambiguous. CDR3 size: 15 residues. In DNA, the CDR3 is TGTGCCAGCAGTTTAACGCCACTTAGCGATCAGCCCCAGCATTTT. It specifies CASSLTPLSDQPQHF.

V gene TRBV7-2 combines with J gene TRBJ2-2, with 8 positions matching TRBD2. The V gene end was trimmed by 6 bases and the J gene end by 5 bases; junction bases not matched to a gene: 11. Germline V CDR1 and CDR2: SGHTA, FQGNSA. This CDR3 has 16 amino acids. CDR3 in amino acids: CASSPTGGTQTGELFF. The CDR3 coding sequence is TGTGCCAGCAGTCCAACGGGGGGGACCCAAACCGGGGAGCTGTTTTTT.

This clonotype has at least ten counts. The chain is built from TRBV27 and TRBJ2-7; TRBD2 aligns across 8 bases. The CDR3 runs to 17 residues. J lost 0 bases, V lost 7 bases, and 14 bases had no gene match. Per germline, CDR1 MNHEY and CDR2 SMNVEV (reference sequence). CDR3 amino acids: CASINIGLAGGSYEQYF. DNA of the CDR3: TGTGCCAGCATTAACATTGGACTGGCGGGAGGCTCCTACGAGCAGTACTTC.

V is TRBV14 and J is TRBJ2-5; TRBD2 matches 9 bases. With V trimmed by 10 bases and J by 5 bases, 14 bases remained unmatched. This CDR3 region has 15 residues. The germline CDR1 and CDR2 sequences are SGHDN and FVKESK. The CDR3 DNA reads as TGTGCCACCTCCCGCGGGGGGGCCTTATTGGAGACCCAGTACTTC. Its translation is CATSRGGALLETQYF. Full variable domain (missing parts from reference TRBV14 and TRBJ2-5): EAGVTQFPSHSVIEKGQTVTLRCDPISGHDNLYWYRRVMGKEIKFLLHFVKESKQDESGMPNNRFLAERTGGTYSTLKVQPAELEDSGVYFCATSRGGALLETQYFGPGTRLLVL.

Only a few counts were recorded for this clonotype. The chain has TRBV7-9 and TRBJ2-7, with TRBD1 matching over 9 bases. CDR1 and CDR2 (germline): SEHNR, FQNEAQ (reference sequence). V trimming: 6 bases; J trimming: 2 bases; junction bases outside the gene matches: 8. The CDR3 has 15 amino acids. CDR3 nucleotides: TGTGCCAGCAGGCCGGGACAGGGCCTCGCCTACGAGCAGTACTTC. Protein product: CASRPGQGLAYEQYF.

This clonotype has just a few counts. It may be a read error: a sequence one base away is much more abundant. V gene TRBV20-1 combines with J gene TRBJ2-5; TRBD2 matches 7 bases. In germline, CDR1 is DFQATT, CDR2 SNEGSKA (reference sequence). CDR3 size: 15 residues. Trimming removed 0 bases from V and 11 bases from J; junction bases left unmatched: 15. CDR3 DNA sequence: TGCAGTGCTAGAGACGGCGGGAGAGGGTCCAATGAGCAGTACTTC. Translation gives CSARDGGRGSNEQYF.

The V call is TRBV20-1, the J call TRBJ2-1, with TRBD2 identical over 13 bases. Germline-derived CDR1 and CDR2 are DFQATT and SNEGSKA (reference sequence). V shed 5 bases and J 4 bases; nucleotides not matched to a gene: 5. The CDR3 totals 15 residues. CDR3 loop: CSAETSGGPYNEQFF. The CDR3, as DNA: TGCAGTGCTGAGACTAGCGGGGGGCCATACAATGAGCAGTTCTTC.

This clonotype turned up a few times. The V call is TRBV28, the J call TRBJ2-4, with D perhaps given as TRBD1 or TRBD2 (7 bases each). This CDR3 has 17 residues. Germline V gene lookup returns CDR1 MDHEN and CDR2 SYDVKM. V lost 6 bases to trimming and J lost 6 bases, with 24 bases between them. CDR3 sequence reads: CASRSPQGGGVGNIQYF. Written as DNA, the CDR3 is TGTGCCAGCAGGTCACCGCAGGGGGGGGGAGTTGGAAACATTCAGTACTTC.

This clonotype was picked up a small number of times. This CDR3 is CSAADLILEQYF. The CDR3 DNA is TGCAGTGCTGCGGACTTAATCCTGGAGCAGTACTTC. V usage is TRBV20-1 and J usage is TRBJ2-7; perhaps TRBD2 as D (5 bases). V shed 5 bases and J shed 7 bases, with 15 bases lying between them. The V gene's germline CDR1 is DFQATT and CDR2 SNEGSKA (reference sequence). The CDR3 has 12 amino acids.

In this sample, this clonotype turned up a few times. V gene TRBV6-2 or TRBV6-3 combines with J gene TRBJ1-5; weak D call: TRBD1 (5 bases). V lost 6 bases to trimming and J lost 6 bases, with 21 bases between them. Germline V lookup: CDR1 MNHEY, CDR2 SVGEGT. This CDR3 is built from 16 residues. The CDR3 loop reads CASRPPGPTLSQPQHF. The CDR3 DNA reads TGTGCCAGCAGACCCCCGGGGCCGACATTATCTCAGCCCCAGCATTTT.